This T cell receptor (beta chain) originates from a study of shared clonotypes between healthy human individuals. CD45RO negativity and positive selection for CCR7 defined naive CD8 cells, a population that excluded terminally differentiated effector memory CD45RA+ cells. The length of the CDR3 is 15 residues. V lost 2 bases and J 0 bases, leaving 9 bases between the germline ends. In germline, CDR1 is SGHRS, CDR2 YFSETQ. Assay used: immunoSEQ multiplex PCR; TCRdb lists only in-frame clones, some missing. The table shows some 630,000 clones, with roughly 96% occurring only once. This sequence joins TRBV5-1 and TRBJ1-5; D might be TRBD1 (5 bases). This sequence was found in a woman in her twenties or thirties in good health. Sequencing was carried out using naive CD8+ T cells sorted from blood. This CDR3 is CASSLRGYSNQPQHF. DNA for the CDR3: TGCGCCAGCAGCTTAAGGGGTTATAGCAATCAGCCCCAGCATTTT.